This T cell receptor (beta chain) emerged from a study of breast tumors, draining lymph nodes, adjacent tissues. There are many counts of this clonotype. TCRdb re-called the multiplex PCR reads with MiXCR, one entry per CDR3 protein. The sample shows around 230,000 distinct CDR3 sequences, roughly 30% of them seen only once. Breast cancer patients provided tissue from their axillary draining lymph nodes. J gave up 3 bases and V 0 bases, and 0 bases lay outside the gene matches. The CDR3 contains 15 residues. Germline V gives CDR1 SGHRS, CDR2 YFSETQ. The receptor comes from a female donor with breast cancer. Some clones in this sample may be carry-over from other donors' samples. What was sequenced was axillary lymph node tissue. J is TRBJ2-1 and V is TRBV5-1; 10 bases map to TRBD2. Written as DNA, the CDR3 is TGCGCCAGCAGCTTGGGGACTAGCGGCTACAATGAGCAGTTCTTC. It specifies CASSLGTSGYNEQFF.